The source of this TCR beta chain is a study of blood T cell repertoires in COVID-19. Across the study: Some COVID-19 samples were acute and others convalescent; all came from the United States, Italy and Spain. PBMCs, B-cell-depleted T cells, or T cells provided the cDNA or gDNA that made up the material.

CDR1 is SEHNR and CDR2 is FQNEAQ in the germline V gene (reference sequence). The CDR3 has 15 amino acids. V was trimmed by 4 bases and J by 3 bases, leaving 13 bases between them. In the original analysis: Estimation of nucleated cell counts relied on the amplification of reference gene primers. Data came from immunoSEQ multiplex PCR; TCRdb stores just in-frame clones and leaves some out. Clone size and the V and J calls come from that table; the DNA yielded D and trimming. The sample consists of roughly 200,000 clones, about 86% of them appearing once. Material for sequencing was peripheral blood. The rearrangement joins TRBV7-9 to TRBJ1-3; TRBD1 might be the D (6 bases). This clonotype originated in a man aged 50 to 59 with active or convalescent COVID-19. Here the CDR3 DNA reads TGTGCCAGCAGCTCACCAGGGGCTTATGGAAACACCATATATTTT. This gives the protein CASSSPGAYGNTIYF.